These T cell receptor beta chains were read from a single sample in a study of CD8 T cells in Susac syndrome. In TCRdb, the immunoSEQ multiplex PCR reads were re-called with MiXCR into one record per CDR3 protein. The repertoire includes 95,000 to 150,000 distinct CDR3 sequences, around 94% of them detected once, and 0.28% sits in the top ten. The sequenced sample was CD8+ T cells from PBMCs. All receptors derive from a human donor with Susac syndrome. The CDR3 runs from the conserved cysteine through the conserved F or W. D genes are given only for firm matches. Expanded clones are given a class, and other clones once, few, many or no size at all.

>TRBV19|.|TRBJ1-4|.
TGTGCCAGCCCACCGGGCGGGAAGATCGAAAAACTGTTTTTT
CASPPGGKIEKLFF
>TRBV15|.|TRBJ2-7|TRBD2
TGTGCCACCAGCAGAACTAGCGGGGGCCCCTGGGAGCAGTACTTC
CATSRTSGGPWEQYF
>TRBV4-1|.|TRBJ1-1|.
TGCGCCAGCAGCCAAGCGGCAGGGAACACTGAAGCTTTCTTT
CASSQAAGNTEAFF
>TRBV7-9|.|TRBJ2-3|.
TGTGCCAGCAGCTTATCTCTGGGCACAGATACGCAGTATTTT
CASSLSLGTDTQYF
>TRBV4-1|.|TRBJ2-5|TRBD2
TGCGCCAGCAGCCAAGAGGGAACTAGCGGGGGGGCTCCTCAAGAGACCCAGTACTTC
CASSQEGTSGGAPQETQYF
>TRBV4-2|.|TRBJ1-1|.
TGTGCCAGCAGCCAAGGGGCTTCGAACACTGAAGCTTTCTTT
CASSQGASNTEAFF
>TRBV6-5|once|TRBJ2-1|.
TGTGCCAGCAGTTACGGCCAACCCAATGAGCAGTTCTTC
CASSYGQPNEQFF
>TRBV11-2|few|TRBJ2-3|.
TGTGCCAGCACGGCATACACAGATACGCAGTATTTT
CASTAYTDTQYF
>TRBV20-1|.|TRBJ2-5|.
TGCAGTGCTCCGAGGGAACTACAAGAGACCCAGTACTTC
CSAPRELQETQYF
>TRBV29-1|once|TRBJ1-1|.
TGCAGCGCCTGGGGGGAGGGGGAAGCTTTCTTT
CSAWGEGEAFF
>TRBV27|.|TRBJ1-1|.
TGTGCCAGCAGTTTAACAGGGTTCATGAACACTGAAGCTTTCTTT
CASSLTGFMNTEAFF
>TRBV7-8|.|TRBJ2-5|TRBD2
TGTGCCAGCAGCTTCGGACTAGCGGGGTTGGGAGAGACCCAGTACTTC
CASSFGLAGLGETQYF
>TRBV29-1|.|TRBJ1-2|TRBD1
TGCAGCGTTGAAGGATTGGGACAGGGAATCTATGGCTACACCTTC
CSVEGLGQGIYGYTF
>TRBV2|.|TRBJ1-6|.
TGTGCCAGCAGTGATTGGGGGGCGTTAATCTCACCCCTCCACTTT
CASSDWGALISPLHF
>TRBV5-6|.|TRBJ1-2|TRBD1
TGTGCCAGCAGCTCGACCGGGACAGCAGCCTATGGCTACACCTTC
CASSSTGTAAYGYTF
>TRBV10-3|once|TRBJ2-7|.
TGTGCCATCAGTGATAAGGGGAAATCTTACGAGCAGTACTTC
CAISDKGKSYEQYF
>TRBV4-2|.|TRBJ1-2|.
TGTGCCAGCAGACCACAGGCCCACTCTAACTATGGCTACACCTTC
CASRPQAHSNYGYTF
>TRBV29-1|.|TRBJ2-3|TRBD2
TGCAGCGTAGCGGGGGGGTTCACAGATACGCAGTATTTT
CSVAGGFTDTQYF
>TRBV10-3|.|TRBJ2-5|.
TGTGCCATCAGTGAATCGGTCTCTGACACCCAGTACTTC
CAISESVSDTQYF
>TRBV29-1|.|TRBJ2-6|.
TGCAGCGTTCCCCTGGTGGGCTCTGGGGCCAACGTCCTGACTTTC
CSVPLVGSGANVLTF
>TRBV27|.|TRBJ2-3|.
TGTGCCAGCAGTTTCATCGGGACTGGGGGTGGGGATACGCAGTATTTT
CASSFIGTGGGDTQYF
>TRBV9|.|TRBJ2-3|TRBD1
TGTGCCAGCAGCGGACAGGGGGCGACAGATACGCAGTATTTT
CASSGQGATDTQYF
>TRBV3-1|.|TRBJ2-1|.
TGTGCCAGCAGCGTTGGGCAGGGGCTGAATGAGCAGTTCTTC
CASSVGQGLNEQFF
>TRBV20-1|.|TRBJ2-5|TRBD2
TGCAGTGCCAGACTAGCGGGGGGGCCGCAAGAGACCCAGTACTTC
CSARLAGGPQETQYF
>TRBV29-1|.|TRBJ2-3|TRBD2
TGCAGCGTCACGGGACTAGCGGGGGAATCGCAGTATTTT
CSVTGLAGESQYF
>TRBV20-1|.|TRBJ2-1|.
TGCAGTGCTAGGGACCCCATACAGGGTGACTACAATGAGCAGTTCTTC
CSARDPIQGDYNEQFF
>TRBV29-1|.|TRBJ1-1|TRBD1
TGCAGCTCGCAACACAGGGGGGTTGGAGCTTTCTTT
CSSQHRGVGAFF
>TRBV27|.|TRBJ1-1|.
TGTGCCAGCAGTTTATCGGCGGCCACTGAAGCTTTCTTT
CASSLSAATEAFF
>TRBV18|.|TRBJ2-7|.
TGTGCCAGCTCACCCCAGCGTGGTCCCCTCTACGAGCAGTACTTC
CASSPQRGPLYEQYF
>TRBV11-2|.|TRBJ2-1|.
TGTGCCAGCAGCCTCCGCGGAGATGAGCAGTTCTTC
CASSLRGDEQFF
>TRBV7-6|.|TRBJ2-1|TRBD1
TGTGCCAGCAGCTTAGAAGGGGGCCCGGGGGAGCAGTTCTTC
CASSLEGGPGEQFF
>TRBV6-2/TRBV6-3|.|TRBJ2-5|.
TGTGCCAGCACTGGTGGTTCTCAGACCCAGTACTTC
CASTGGSQTQYF
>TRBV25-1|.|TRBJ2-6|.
TGTGCCAGCAGTGGGCGTAAAGGGGCCTATTCTGGGGCCAACGTCCTGACTTTC
CASSGRKGAYSGANVLTF
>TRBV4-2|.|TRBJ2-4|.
TGTGCCAGCAGCCAGGAGGACTCTGGGGACATTCAGTACTTC
CASSQEDSGDIQYF
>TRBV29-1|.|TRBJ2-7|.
TGCAGCGTTTTAGGCCAGGTCGACTTCTACGAGCAGTACTTC
CSVLGQVDFYEQYF
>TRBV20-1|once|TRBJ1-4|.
TGCAGTGCTAGAGATTCGCGGCGGCCAGGTGAAAAACTGTTTTTT
CSARDSRRPGEKLFF
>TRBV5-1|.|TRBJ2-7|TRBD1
TGCGCCAGCAGCTTGAGAAGGGGGCAATTCGAGCAGTACTTC
CASSLRRGQFEQYF
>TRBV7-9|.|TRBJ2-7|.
TGTGCCAGCAGCTTATCGTCCGACAGCCTCTACGAGCAGTACTTC
CASSLSSDSLYEQYF
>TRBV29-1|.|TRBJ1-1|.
TGCAGCGTTGAGTCAGGGGATGAAGACACTGAAGCTTTCTTT
CSVESGDEDTEAFF
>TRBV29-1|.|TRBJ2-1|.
TGCAGCGTTGATCCGCCGACGGCGCACAATGAGCAGTTCTTC
CSVDPPTAHNEQFF
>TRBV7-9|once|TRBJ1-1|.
TGTGCCAGCAGCTTATTAGGGGGTTTGAACACTGAAGCTTTCTTT
CASSLLGGLNTEAFF
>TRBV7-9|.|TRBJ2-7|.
TGTGCCAGCAGCAGCAGGGTCTACGAGCAGTACTTC
CASSSRVYEQYF
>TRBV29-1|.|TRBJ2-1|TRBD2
TGCAGCGTCAGCGGGGGGGCGGGTGAGCAGTTCTTC
CSVSGGAGEQFF
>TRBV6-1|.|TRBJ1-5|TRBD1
TGTGCCAGCAGCCCGACAGGGAGAATCAGTAGCAATCAGCCCCAGCATTTT
CASSPTGRISSNQPQHF
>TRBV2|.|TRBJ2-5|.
TGTGCCAGCGCACAAGGGCTCCCAGAGACCCAGTACTTC
CASAQGLPETQYF
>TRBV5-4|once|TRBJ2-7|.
TGTGCCAGCAGCTTGGCCGGGGGAGTCTACGAGCAGTACTTC
CASSLAGGVYEQYF
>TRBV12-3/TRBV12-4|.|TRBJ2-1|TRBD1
TGTGCCAGCAGTCGGACAGGCTTGAGGTACAATGAGCAGTTCTTC
CASSRTGLRYNEQFF
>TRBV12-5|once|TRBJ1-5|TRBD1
TGTGCTAGTGGTTTGGACAGGGGGACTTATCAGCCCCAGCATTTT
CASGLDRGTYQPQHF
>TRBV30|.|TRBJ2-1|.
TGTGCCTGGAGTGAAGTGTCGGGGCACCCGTACAATGAGCAGTTCTTC
CAWSEVSGHPYNEQFF
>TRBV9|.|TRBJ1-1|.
TGTGCCAGTGGGGAGGGGATGAACACTGAAGCTTTCTTT
CASGEGMNTEAFF
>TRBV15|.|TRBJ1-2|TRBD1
TGTGCCACCAGCAGTCCCGGGACAGGGGGTGGCTACACCTTC
CATSSPGTGGGYTF
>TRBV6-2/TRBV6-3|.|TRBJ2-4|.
TGTGCCAGCAGTTACGTCCCAGGGGTCGATCTCATTCAGTACTTC
CASSYVPGVDLIQYF
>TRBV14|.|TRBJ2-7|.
TGTGCCAGCAGCCAAGTTCCCGTACGTTACGAGCAGTACTTC
CASSQVPVRYEQYF
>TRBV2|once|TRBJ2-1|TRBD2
TGTGCCAGCAGTGAGGGACTAGCGGGGGGCCCGTACAATGAGCAGTTCTTC
CASSEGLAGGPYNEQFF
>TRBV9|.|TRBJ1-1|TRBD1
TGTGCCAGCAGCGTAGCAGGACAGGGAGACACTGAAGCTTTCTTT
CASSVAGQGDTEAFF
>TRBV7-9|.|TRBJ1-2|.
TGTGCCAGCAGCTTAGATACTTCCAGCTTGCTTTATGGCTACACCTTC
CASSLDTSSLLYGYTF
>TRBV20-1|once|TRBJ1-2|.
TGCAGTGCTAGTGGACTCGGGTTCTATGGCTACACCTTC
CSASGLGFYGYTF